This T cell receptor beta chain came from a study of blood T cell repertoires in COVID-19. Overall study: The origin of the acute and convalescent COVID-19 samples was the United States, Italy and Spain. PBMCs, B-cell-depleted T cells, or T cells provided the cDNA or gDNA that made up the material.

This clone was seen only once. The authors' processing: Nucleated cell counts were estimated from reference gene primer amplification. Some clones are missing from TCRdb's copy, which holds only in-frame ones; the method was immunoSEQ multiplex PCR. V and J calls and clone size follow that table, whereas D and trimming were derived from the DNA. The table records 100,000 or so clones, roughly 85% of them present only once. V lost 4 bases, J lost 6 bases, and 11 bases lay in between. The CDR3 is 13 residues long. CDR1 and CDR2 from the germline V gene are SNHLY and FYNNEI. The sequence was obtained from a woman over 75 with acute or convalescent COVID-19. The gene calls are TRBV2 and TRBJ2-3; TRBD2 is a possible D gene (6 bases). Sequenced material: peripheral blood. CDR3 sequence reads: CASSVWREDTQYF. DNA of the CDR3: TGTGCCAGCAGTGTGTGGAGGGAGGATACGCAGTATTTT.